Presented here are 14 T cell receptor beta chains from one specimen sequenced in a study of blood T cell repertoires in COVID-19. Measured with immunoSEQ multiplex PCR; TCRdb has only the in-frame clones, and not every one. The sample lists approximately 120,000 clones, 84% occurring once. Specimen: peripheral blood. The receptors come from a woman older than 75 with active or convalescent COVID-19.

CDR3 in amino acids: CASSLALTGELFF. CDR3 coding DNA: TGTGCCAGCAGCTTAGCACTCACCGGGGAGCTGTTTTTT. V is TRBV7-2 and J is TRBJ2-2; unclear D gene. V shed 0 bases and J shed 4 bases, with 3 bases lying between them. The CDR3 covers 13 residues. Germline V gene lookup returns CDR1 SGHTA and CDR2 FQGNSA.

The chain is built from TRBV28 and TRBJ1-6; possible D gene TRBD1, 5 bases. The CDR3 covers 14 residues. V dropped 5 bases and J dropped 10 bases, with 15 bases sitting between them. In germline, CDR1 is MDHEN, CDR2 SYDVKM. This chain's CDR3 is CASSLGGFSSPLHF. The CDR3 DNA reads TGTGCCAGCAGTCTCGGGGGGTTCTCCTCACCCCTCCACTTT.

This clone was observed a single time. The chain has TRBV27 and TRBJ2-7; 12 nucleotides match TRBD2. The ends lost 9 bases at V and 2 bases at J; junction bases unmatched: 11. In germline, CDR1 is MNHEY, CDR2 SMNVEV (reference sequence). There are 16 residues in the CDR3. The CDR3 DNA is TGTGCCAGTGCCTCTAGCGGGAGGGCCCCGGCCTACGAGCAGTACTTC. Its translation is CASASSGRAPAYEQYF.

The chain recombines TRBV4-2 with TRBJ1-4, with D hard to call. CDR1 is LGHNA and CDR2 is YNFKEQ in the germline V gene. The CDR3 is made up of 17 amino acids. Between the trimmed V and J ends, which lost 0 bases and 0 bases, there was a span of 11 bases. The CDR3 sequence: CASSQDRSIATNEKLFF. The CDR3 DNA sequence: TGTGCCAGCAGCCAAGATCGGAGCATTGCAACTAATGAAAAACTGTTTTTT.

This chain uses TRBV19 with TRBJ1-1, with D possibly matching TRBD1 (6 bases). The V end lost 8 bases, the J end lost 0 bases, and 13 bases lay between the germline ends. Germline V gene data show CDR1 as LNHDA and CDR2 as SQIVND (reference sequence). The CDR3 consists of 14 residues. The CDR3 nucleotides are TGTGCCAGTTCGCCCGGGACACTGAACACTGAAGCTTTCTTT. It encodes CASSPGTLNTEAFF.

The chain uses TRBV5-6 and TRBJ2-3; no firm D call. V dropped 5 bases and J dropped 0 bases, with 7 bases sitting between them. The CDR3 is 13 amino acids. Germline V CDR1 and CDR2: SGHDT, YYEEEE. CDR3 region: CASSPFSTDTQYF. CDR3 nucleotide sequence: TGTGCCAGCAGTCCATTTAGCACAGATACGCAGTATTTT.

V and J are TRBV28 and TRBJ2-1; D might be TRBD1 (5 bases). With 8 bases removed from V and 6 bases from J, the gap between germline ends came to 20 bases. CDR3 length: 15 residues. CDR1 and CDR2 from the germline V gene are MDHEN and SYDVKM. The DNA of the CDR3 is TGTGCCAGCGCCTACTTAGGGGTGGGGATCAATGAGCAGTTCTTC. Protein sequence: CASAYLGVGINEQFF.

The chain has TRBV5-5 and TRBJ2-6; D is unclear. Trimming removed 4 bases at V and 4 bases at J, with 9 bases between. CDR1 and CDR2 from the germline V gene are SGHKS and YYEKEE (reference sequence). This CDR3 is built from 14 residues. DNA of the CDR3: TGTGCCAGCAGCCCCAACTTGGGGGCCAACGTCCTGACTTTC. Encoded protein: CASSPNLGANVLTF.

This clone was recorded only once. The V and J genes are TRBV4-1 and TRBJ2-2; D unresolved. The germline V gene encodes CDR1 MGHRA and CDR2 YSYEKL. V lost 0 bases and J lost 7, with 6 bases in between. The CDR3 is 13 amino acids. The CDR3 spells CASSQEFYGELFF. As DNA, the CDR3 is TGCGCCAGCAGCCAAGAATTCTACGGGGAGCTGTTTTTT.

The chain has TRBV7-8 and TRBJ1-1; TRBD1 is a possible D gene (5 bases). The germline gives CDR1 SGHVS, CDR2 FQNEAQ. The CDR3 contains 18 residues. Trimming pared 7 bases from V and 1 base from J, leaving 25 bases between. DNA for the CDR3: TGTGCCAGCACCAGAGGAGGGAGGGGCTGGGTCACGAACACTGAAGCTTTCTTT. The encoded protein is CASTRGGRGWVTNTEAFF.

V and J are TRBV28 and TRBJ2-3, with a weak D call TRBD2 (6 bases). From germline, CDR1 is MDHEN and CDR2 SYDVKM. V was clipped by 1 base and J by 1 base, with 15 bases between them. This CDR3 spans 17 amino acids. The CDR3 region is CASSLSGLGVGTDTQYF. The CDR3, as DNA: TGTGCCAGCAGTTTATCGGGACTGGGAGTCGGCACAGATACGCAGTATTTT. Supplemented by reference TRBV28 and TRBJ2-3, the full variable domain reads DVKVTQSSRYLVKRTGEKVFLECVQDMDHENMFWYRQDPGLGLRLIYFSYDVKMKEKGDIPEGYSVSREKKERFSLILESASTNQTSMYLCASSLSGLGVGTDTQYFGPGTRLTVL.

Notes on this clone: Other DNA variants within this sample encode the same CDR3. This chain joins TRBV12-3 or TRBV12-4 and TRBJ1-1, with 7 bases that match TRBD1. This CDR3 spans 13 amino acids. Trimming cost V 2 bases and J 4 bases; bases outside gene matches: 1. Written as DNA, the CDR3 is TGTGCCAGCAGTTTAAACAGGGGCACTGAAGCTTTCTTT. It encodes CASSLNRGTEAFF.

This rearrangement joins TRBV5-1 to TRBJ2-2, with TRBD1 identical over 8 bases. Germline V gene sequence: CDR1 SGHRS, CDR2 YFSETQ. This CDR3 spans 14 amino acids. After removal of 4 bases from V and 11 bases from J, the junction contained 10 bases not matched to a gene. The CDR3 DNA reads TGCGCCAGCAGCCCCCTCCAAGACAGGGGAGAGCTGTTTTTT. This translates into CASSPLQDRGELFF.

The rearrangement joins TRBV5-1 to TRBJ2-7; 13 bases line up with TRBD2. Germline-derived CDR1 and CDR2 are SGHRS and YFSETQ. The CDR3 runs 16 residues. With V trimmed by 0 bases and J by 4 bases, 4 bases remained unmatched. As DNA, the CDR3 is TGCGCCAGCAGCTTGGCCGGGACTAGCGGGGTTTACGAGCAGTACTTC. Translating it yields CASSLAGTSGVYEQYF.